This TCR beta chain was sequenced for a study of shared clonotypes between healthy human individuals. Findings of the study overall: Sharing across four donors was highest in naive CD4 (roughly 5%) and lowest in memory CD8 (roughly 0.4%). In the sorted subsets, rarefaction showed sequencing was incomplete despite large depth. Naive subsets tended to show greater estimated richness than memory subsets.

Germline V gene lookup returns CDR1 SGDLS and CDR2 YYNGEE. CDR3 length equals 14 residues. V was cut by 0 bases and J by 2 bases, with 9 bases left in between. Using about 220 ng DNA, tens of thousands of T cell genomes, the sorted-subset replicate PCRs were run. Sequencing was performed with immunoSEQ multiplex PCR; in TCRdb, only in-frame clones are kept and a portion is missing. The sample has around 2.1 million clones, 85% to 95% seen once. Only one count was recorded for this clone. Its antigen is unidentified. This sample also contains other DNA sequences that code for the same CDR3. Terminally differentiated effector memory CD45RA+ cells were left out of the naive CD8 fraction, which was CD45RO-negative and positively selected for CCR7.

This TCR came from a man aged 18 to 30 in good health. Some clones in this sample may be carry-over from other donors' samples. This chain uses TRBV9 with TRBJ2-7, with D uncertain. Sequences were obtained from naive CD8+ T cells from PBMCs. Here the CDR3 DNA reads TGTGCCAGCAGCGTAGGAGGTGGTACCTACGAGCAGTACTTC. Amino acid sequence: CASSVGGGTYEQYF.